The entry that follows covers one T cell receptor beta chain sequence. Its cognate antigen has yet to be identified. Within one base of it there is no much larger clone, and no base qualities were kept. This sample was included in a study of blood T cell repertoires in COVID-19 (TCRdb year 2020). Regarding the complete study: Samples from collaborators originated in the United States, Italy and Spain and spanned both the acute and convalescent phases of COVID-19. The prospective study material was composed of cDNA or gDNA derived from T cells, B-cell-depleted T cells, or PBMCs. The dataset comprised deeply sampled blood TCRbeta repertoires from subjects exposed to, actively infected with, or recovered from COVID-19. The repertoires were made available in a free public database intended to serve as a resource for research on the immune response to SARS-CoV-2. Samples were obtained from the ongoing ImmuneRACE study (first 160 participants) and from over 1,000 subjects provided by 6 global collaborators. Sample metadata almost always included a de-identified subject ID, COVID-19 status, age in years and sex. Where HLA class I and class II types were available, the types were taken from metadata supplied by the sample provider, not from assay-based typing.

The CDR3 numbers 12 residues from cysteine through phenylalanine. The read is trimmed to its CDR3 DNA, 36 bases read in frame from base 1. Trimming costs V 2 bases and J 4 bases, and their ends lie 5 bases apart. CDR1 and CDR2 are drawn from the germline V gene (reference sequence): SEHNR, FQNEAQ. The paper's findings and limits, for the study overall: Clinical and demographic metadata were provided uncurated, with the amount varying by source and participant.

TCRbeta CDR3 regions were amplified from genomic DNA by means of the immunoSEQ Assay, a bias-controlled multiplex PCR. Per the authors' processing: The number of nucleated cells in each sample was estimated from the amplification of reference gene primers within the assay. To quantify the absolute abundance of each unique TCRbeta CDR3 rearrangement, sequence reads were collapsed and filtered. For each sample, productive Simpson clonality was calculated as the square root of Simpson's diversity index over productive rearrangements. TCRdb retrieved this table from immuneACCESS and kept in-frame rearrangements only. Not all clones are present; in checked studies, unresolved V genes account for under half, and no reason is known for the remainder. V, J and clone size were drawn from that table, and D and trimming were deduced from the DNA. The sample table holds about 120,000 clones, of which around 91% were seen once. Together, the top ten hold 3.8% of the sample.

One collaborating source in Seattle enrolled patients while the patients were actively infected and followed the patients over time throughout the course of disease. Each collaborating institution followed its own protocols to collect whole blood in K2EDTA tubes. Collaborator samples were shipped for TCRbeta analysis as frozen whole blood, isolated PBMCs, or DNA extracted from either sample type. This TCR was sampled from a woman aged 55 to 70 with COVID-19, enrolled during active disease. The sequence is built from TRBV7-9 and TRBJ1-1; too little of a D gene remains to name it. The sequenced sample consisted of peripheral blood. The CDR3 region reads CASSLILTEAFF. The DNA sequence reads TGTGCCAGCAGCTTAATTCTCACTGAAGCTTTCTTT.